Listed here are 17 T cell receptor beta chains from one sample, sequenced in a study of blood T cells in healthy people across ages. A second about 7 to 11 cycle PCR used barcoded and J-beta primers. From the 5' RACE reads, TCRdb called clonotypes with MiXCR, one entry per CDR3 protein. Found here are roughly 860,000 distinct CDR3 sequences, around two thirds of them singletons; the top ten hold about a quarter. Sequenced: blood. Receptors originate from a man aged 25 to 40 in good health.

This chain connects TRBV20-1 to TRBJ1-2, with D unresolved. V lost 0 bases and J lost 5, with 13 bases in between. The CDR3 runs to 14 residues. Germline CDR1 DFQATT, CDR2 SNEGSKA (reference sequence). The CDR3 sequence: CSARDQWDGYGYTF. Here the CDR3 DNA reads TGCAGTGCTAGAGATCAGTGGGATGGGTATGGCTACACCTTC.

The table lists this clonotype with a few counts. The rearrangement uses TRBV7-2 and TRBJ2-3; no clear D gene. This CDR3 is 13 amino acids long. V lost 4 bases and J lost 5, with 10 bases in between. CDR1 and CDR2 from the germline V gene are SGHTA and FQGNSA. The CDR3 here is CASSSSYQDTQYF. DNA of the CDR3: TGTGCCAGCAGCTCCTCTTATCAAGATACGCAGTATTTT. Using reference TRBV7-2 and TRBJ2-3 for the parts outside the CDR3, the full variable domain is GAGVSQSPSNKVTEKGKDVELRCDPISGHTALYWYRQSLGQGLEFLIYFQGNSAPDKSGLPSDRFSAERTGGSVSTLTIQRTQQEDSAVYLCASSSSYQDTQYFGPGTRLTVL.

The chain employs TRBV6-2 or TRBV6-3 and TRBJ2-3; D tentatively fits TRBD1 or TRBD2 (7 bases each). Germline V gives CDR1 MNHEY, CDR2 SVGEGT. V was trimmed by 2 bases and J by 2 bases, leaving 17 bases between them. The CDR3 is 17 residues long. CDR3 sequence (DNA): TGTGCCAGCAGTTACCCTGGGAGGGGGCGGACCACAGATACGCAGTATTTT. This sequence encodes CASSYPGRGRTTDTQYF.

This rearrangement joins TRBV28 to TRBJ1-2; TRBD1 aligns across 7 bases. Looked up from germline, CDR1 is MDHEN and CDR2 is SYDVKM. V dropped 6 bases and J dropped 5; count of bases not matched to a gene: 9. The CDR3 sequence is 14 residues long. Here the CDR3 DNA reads TGTGCCAGCAGCATCGACAGGGACTTTTATGGCTACACCTTC. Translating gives CASSIDRDFYGYTF.

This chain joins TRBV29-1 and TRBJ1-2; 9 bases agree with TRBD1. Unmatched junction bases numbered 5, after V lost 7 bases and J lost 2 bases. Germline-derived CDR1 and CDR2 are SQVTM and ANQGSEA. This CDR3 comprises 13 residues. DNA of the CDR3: TGCAGCGCTCGGACAGGGGAGAACTATGGCTACACCTTC. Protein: CSARTGENYGYTF.

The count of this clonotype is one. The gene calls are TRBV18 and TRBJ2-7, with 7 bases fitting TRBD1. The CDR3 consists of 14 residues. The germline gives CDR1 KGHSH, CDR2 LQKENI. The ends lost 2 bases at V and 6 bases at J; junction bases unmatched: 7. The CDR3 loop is CASSPTQGVSEQYF. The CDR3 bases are TGTGCCAGCTCACCAACTCAGGGGGTTTCCGAGCAGTACTTC. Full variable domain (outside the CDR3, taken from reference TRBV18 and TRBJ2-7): NAGVMQNPRHLVRRRGQEARLRCSPMKGHSHVYWYRQLPEEGLKFMVYLQKENIIDESGMPKERFSAEFPKEGPSILRIQQVVRGDSAAYFCASSPTQGVSEQYFGPGTRLTVT.

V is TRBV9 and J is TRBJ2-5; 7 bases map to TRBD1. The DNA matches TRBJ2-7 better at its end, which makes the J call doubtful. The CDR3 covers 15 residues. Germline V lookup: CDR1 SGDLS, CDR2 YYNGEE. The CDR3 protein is CASSVPSGGSNEQYF. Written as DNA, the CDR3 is TGTGCCAGCAGCGTACCCTCAGGGGGATCCAACGAGCAGTACTTC.

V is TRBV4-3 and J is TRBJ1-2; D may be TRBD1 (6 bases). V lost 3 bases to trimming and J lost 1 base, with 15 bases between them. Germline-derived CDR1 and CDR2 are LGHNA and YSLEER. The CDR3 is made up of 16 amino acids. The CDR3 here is CASSQGTGNRNYGYTF. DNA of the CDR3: TGCGCCAGCAGCCAGGGAACAGGGAATCGTAACTATGGCTACACCTTC.

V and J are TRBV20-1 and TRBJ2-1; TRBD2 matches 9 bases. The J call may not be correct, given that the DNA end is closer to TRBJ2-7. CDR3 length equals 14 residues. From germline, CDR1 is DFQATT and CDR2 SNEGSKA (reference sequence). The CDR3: CSAEKRGEFYEQYF. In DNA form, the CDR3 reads TGCAGTGCTGAAAAGCGGGGGGAATTCTACGAGCAGTACTTC.

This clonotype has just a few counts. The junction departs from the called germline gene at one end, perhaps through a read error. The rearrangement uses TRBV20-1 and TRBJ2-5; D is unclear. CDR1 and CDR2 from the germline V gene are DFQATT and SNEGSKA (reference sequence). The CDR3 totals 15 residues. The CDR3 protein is CSAGDEARHQETQYF. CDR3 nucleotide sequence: TGCAGTGCTGGAGATGAGGCGAGGCACCAAGAGACCCAGTACTTC.

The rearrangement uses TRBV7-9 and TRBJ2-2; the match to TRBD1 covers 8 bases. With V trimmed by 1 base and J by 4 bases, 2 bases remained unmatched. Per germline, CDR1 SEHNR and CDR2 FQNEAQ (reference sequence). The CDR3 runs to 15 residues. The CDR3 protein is CASSLGTGRTGELFF. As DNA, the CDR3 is TGTGCCAGCAGCTTAGGGACAGGGCGCACCGGGGAGCTGTTTTTT.

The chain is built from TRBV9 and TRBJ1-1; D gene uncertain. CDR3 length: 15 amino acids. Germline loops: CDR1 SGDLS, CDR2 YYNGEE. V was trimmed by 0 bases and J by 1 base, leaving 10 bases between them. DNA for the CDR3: TGTGCCAGCAGCGTAGACTATGCAGGGAACACTGAAGCTTTCTTT. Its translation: CASSVDYAGNTEAFF.

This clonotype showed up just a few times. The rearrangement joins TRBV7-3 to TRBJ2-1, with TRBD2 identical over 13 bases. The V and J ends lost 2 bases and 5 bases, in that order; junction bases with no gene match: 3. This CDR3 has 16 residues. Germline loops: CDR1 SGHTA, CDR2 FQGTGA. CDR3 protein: CASSLDGLAGDNEQFF. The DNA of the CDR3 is TGTGCCAGCAGCTTAGACGGACTAGCGGGGGACAATGAGCAGTTCTTC.

Here the CDR3 reads CASSFPWGSYNEQFF. For the CDR3, the DNA is TGTGCCAGCAGTTTTCCCTGGGGGTCCTACAATGAGCAGTTCTTC. The gene calls are TRBV28 and TRBJ2-1, with D perhaps matching TRBD1 or TRBD2 (5 bases each). Deletions cut 3 bases from V and 1 base from J, with 10 bases between. The CDR3 consists of 15 residues. The germline V gene encodes CDR1 MDHEN and CDR2 SYDVKM.

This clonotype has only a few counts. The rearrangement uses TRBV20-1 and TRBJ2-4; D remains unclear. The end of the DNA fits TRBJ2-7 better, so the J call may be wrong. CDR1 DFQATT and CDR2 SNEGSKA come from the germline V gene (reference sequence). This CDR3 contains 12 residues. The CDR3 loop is CSARTVSYEQYF. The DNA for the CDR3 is TGCAGTGCTAGGACGGTATCCTACGAGCAGTACTTC.

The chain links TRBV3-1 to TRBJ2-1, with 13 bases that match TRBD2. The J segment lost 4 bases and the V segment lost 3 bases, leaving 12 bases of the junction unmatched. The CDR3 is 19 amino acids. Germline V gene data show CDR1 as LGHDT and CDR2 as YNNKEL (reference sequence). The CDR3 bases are TGTGCCAGCAGCCACGATGTACTAGCGGGGGGGCGCACATACAATGAGCAGTTCTTC. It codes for CASSHDVLAGGRTYNEQFF.

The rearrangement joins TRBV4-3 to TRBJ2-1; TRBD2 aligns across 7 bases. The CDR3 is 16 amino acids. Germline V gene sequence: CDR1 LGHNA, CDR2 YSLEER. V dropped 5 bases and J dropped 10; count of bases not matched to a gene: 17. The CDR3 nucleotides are TGCGCCAGCAGCGAAGGCTTGGGGGGGGATAATCGGGAGCAGTTCTTC. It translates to CASSEGLGGDNREQFF.